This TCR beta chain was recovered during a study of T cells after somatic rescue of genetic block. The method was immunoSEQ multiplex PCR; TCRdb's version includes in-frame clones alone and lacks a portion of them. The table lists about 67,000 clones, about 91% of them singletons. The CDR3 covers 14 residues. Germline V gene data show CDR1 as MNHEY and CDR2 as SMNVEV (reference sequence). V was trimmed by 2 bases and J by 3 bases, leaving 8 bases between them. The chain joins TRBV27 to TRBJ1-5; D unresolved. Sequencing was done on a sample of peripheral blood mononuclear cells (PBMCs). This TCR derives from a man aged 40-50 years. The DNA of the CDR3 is TGTGCCAGCAGTTTAATTATGTCCAATCAGCCCCAGCATTTT. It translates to CASSLIMSNQPQHF.